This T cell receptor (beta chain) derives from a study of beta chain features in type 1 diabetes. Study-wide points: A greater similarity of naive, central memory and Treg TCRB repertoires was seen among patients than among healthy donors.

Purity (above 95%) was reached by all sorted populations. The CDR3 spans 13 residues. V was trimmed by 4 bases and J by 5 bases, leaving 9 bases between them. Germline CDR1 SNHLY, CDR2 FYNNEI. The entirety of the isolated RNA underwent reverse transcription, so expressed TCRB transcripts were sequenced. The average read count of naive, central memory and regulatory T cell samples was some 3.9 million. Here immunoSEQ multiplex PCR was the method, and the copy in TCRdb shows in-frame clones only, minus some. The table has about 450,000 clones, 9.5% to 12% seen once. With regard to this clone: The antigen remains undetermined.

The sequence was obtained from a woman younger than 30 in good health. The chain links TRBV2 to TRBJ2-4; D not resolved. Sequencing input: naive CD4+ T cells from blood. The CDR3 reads CASSGDHQNIQYF. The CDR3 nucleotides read TGTGCCAGCAGTGGGGATCACCAAAACATTCAGTACTTC.